This T cell receptor (beta chain) stems from a study of cytomegalovirus exposure and HLA in healthy donors. Study observations and caveats: In all likelihood, a cluster of highly shared sequence variants was a sequencing artifact. Productive rates of about 90% or about 30% were seen for most TCR beta V segments in an earlier analysis.

Unrecorded immune exposure was likely among donors, who were nominally healthy when sampled. Trimming removed 0 bases at V and 1 base at J, with 15 bases between. CDR3 length equals 17 residues. CDR1 is MRHNA and CDR2 is SNTAGT in the germline V gene. The PCR ran on 60 Vbeta and 13 Jbeta primers. Sequencing was performed with immunoSEQ multiplex PCR; in TCRdb, only in-frame clones are kept and a portion is missing. The data contain approximately 260,000 clones, roughly 91% of them singletons. A word on this clone: Its matching antigen is unknown.

The origin of this receptor is a girl between 2 and 10 years old in good health and CMV-seronegative. The chain has TRBV6-4 and TRBJ1-1; D may be TRBD1 (5 bases). Sample: PBMCs. CDR3 amino acids: CASSDSGRAGRNTEAFF. CDR3 DNA sequence: TGTGCCAGCAGTGACTCGGGTCGGGCAGGGCGGAACACTGAAGCTTTCTTT.